Included here is one T cell receptor beta chain sequence, with context. This specimen comes from a study of graft-versus-host responses after intestinal transplantation. Across the whole study: Among the recipients, all got anti-thymocyte globulin induction and then tacrolimus and steroids for around three years.

The germline V and J ends were trimmed by 4 bases and 1 base, with 10 bases remaining between them. CDR1 is KGHSY, CDR2 FQNENV, per germline. CDR3 length equals 15 residues. Clones were sequenced by immunoSEQ multiplex PCR, and TCRdb holds only the in-frame ones, with some missing. Of about 24,000 clones in the sample, over 75% were seen once. The receptor comes from a human patient who received an intestinal transplant, so some T cells may come from the graft donor. The sample here was PBMCs, taken roughly 450 days after intestinal transplant. J is TRBJ2-2 and V is TRBV16; D may be TRBD1 (6 bases). The CDR3 reads CASSPMTGNTGELFF. The CDR3 bases are TGTGCCAGCAGCCCCATGACAGGGAACACCGGGGAGCTGTTTTTT.